This note documents a single T cell receptor (beta chain) sequence. The antigen remains undetermined. This CDR3 comprises 17 residues. Germline V gives CDR1 LGHDT, CDR2 YNNKEL (reference sequence). J gave up 1 base and V 2 bases, and 4 bases lay outside the gene matches. This specimen belongs to a study of glioma-infiltrating T cells. Broader study findings: Very few CDR3 sequences were shared between tissue and blood.

The iRepertoire nested amplicon-rescue multiplex PCR amplified TCR alpha and beta CDR3s from RNA. MiXCR was run by TCRdb on the multiplex PCR reads, yielding one entry per CDR3 protein. The table includes about 380,000 distinct CDR3 sequences, 41% detected once. This TCR was recovered from a human donor with low-grade glioma or glioblastoma, undergoing nonglioma brain surgery, or in good health (not recorded which). The chain joins TRBV3-1 to TRBJ1-5; TRBD1 aligns across 11 bases. The sequenced sample consisted of glioma tissue, nonneoplastic brain tissue, or PBMCs (not recorded which). CDR3 nucleotide sequence: TGTGCCAGCAGCCAAAGAGGGACAGGGGGAAGCAATCAGCCCCAGCATTTT. It is translated as CASSQRGTGGSNQPQHF. The full variable domain, in which reference TRBV3-1 and TRBJ1-5 provide the parts outside the CDR3, is DTAVSQTPKYLVTQMGNDKSIKCEQNLGHDTMYWYKQDSKKFLKIMFSYNNKELIINETVPNRFSPKSPDKAHLNLHINSLELGDSAVYFCASSQRGTGGSNQPQHFGDGTRLSIL.